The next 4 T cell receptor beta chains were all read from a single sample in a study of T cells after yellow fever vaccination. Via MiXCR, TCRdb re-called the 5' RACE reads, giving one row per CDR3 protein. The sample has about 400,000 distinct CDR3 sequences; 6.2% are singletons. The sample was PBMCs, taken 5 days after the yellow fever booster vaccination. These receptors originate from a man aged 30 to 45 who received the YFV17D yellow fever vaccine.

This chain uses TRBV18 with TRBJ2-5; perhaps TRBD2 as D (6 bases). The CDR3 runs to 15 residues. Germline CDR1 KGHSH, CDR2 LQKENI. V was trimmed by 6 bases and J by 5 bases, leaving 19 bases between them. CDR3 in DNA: TGTGCCAGCTCGCTCCGGAGGGCCCAACGGGAGACCCAGTACTTC. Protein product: CASSLRRAQRETQYF.

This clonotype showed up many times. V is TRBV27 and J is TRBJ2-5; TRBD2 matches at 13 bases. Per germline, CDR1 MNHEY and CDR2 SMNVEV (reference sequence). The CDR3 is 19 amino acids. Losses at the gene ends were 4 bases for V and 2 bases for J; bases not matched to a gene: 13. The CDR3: CASSSWTSGRSILQETQYF. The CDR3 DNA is TGTGCCAGCAGTTCCTGGACTAGCGGGAGAAGTATTTTGCAAGAGACCCAGTACTTC.

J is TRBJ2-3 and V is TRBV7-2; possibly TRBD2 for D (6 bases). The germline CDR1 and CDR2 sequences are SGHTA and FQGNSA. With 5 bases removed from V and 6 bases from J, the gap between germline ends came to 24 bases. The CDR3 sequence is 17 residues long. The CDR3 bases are TGTGCCAGCAGCAGCAGAGCGGGCGAGAGAGCGTCGGATACGCAGTATTTT. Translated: CASSSRAGERASDTQYF. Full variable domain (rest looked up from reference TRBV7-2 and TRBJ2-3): GAGVSQSPSNKVTEKGKDVELRCDPISGHTALYWYRQSLGQGLEFLIYFQGNSAPDKSGLPSDRFSAERTGGSVSTLTIQRTQQEDSAVYLCASSSRAGERASDTQYFGPGTRLTVL.

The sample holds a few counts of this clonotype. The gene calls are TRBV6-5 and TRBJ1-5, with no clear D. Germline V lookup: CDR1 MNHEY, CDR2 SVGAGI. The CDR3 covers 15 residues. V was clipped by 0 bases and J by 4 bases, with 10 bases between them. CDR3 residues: CASSYSHAGNQPQHF. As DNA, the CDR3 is TGTGCCAGCAGTTACTCTCACGCGGGAAATCAGCCCCAGCATTTT.